Below are 19 T cell receptor beta chains sequenced from a single sample in a study of cytomegalovirus exposure and HLA in healthy donors. The PCR made use of 60 Vbeta and 13 Jbeta primers. This table comes from immunoSEQ multiplex PCR, and its TCRdb copy is limited to in-frame clones, with some not included. In the table there are some 150,000 clones, more than 60% of which are singletons. Specimen: PBMCs. The receptor source for this set is a male donor in good health and CMV-seronegative.

The chain has TRBV6-6 and TRBJ2-3, with TRBD2 matching over 10 bases. Unmatched junction bases numbered 11, after V lost 5 bases and J lost 6 bases. Germline lookup yields CDR1 MNHNY and CDR2 SVGAGI (reference sequence). This CDR3 spans 16 amino acids. The CDR3 protein is CASSRLAGQSGDTQYF. In DNA form, the CDR3 reads TGTGCCAGCAGTAGACTAGCGGGCCAGAGTGGGGATACGCAGTATTTT.

V gene TRBV30 combines with J gene TRBJ1-2; TRBD1 might be the D (5 bases). The ends were cut back, 8 bases at V and 3 bases at J, with 13 bases in the middle. Germline-derived CDR1 and CDR2 are GTSNPN and SVGIG (reference sequence). The CDR3 runs to 12 residues. Written as DNA, the CDR3 is TGTGCCAAGGGGTATGGGGACTATGGCTACACCTTC. The encoded protein is CAKGYGDYGYTF.

This clone was picked up one time. The rearrangement uses TRBV6-1 and TRBJ2-7; TRBD1 matches at 11 bases. V gave up 4 bases and J gave up 2 bases; unmatched junction bases: 7. Germline CDR1 reads MNHNS; CDR2 reads SASEGT. The CDR3 contains 16 residues. The CDR3 coding sequence is TGTGCCAGCAGTGCCCCCGGGACAGGGGGGACCTACGAGCAGTACTTC. Translation gives CASSAPGTGGTYEQYF.

The chain links TRBV18 to TRBJ2-3, with D possibly matching TRBD1 (5 bases). CDR1 is KGHSH and CDR2 is LQKENI in the germline V gene. The CDR3 loop spans 15 amino acids. The V end lost 3 bases, the J end lost 0 bases, and 10 bases lay between the germline ends. Written as DNA, the CDR3 is TGTGCCAGCTCACCTTCGACAGCTAGCACAGATACGCAGTATTTT. Residues: CASSPSTASTDTQYF.

Only a few counts were recorded for this clone. The V call is TRBV6-1, the J call TRBJ2-1, with D maybe TRBD2 (5 bases). The CDR3 spans 15 residues. V lost 7 bases to trimming and J lost 0 bases, with 13 bases between them. CDR1 and CDR2 (germline): MNHNS, SASEGT. In DNA, the CDR3 is TGTGCCAGCACCGAGCGGCTGAGCTCCTACAATGAGCAGTTCTTC. This encodes CASTERLSSYNEQFF.

This clone was detected once. The chain joins TRBV4-1 to TRBJ2-7, with 7 bases matching TRBD2. The CDR3 is 14 residues long. Germline V gene sequence: CDR1 MGHRA, CDR2 YSYEKL. V lost 7 bases, J lost 5 bases, and 11 bases stayed unmatched. Here the CDR3 reads CASTPGPGGDEQYF. CDR3 DNA sequence: TGCGCCAGCACGCCCGGCCCGGGAGGAGACGAGCAGTACTTC.

The chain joins TRBV23-1 to TRBJ1-5; 9 bases are a match to TRBD1. TRBV23-1 is reported as an ORF; its role is uncertain. This CDR3 contains 18 residues. V was clipped by 3 bases and J by 2 bases; unmatched bases: 11. The CDR3 sequence: CASSHHGQGPLCNQPQHF. CDR3 coding DNA: TGCGCCAGCAGTCATCACGGACAGGGGCCGCTTTGCAATCAGCCCCAGCATTTT.

Note on this clone: As the CDR3 is not closed by the conserved phenylalanine or tryptophan, this likely results from a read error. The genes are TRBV7-2 and TRBJ1-2; 9 bases fit TRBD1. V was clipped by 4 bases and J by 7 bases; unmatched bases: 13. The CDR3 sequence is 16 residues long. The germline gives CDR1 SGHTA, CDR2 FQGNSA. The chain's CDR3 is CASSSGTGIPNPGYTL. The CDR3 DNA reads TGTGCCAGCAGCTCGGGGACAGGGATCCCGAACCCTGGCTACACCCTC.

In DNA, the CDR3 is TGTGCCAGCTCACGGTCAGCTAATGAAAAACTGTTTTTT. Translated, it gives CASSRSANEKLFF. The rearrangement links TRBV18 to TRBJ1-4; D is undetermined. The germline CDR1 and CDR2 sequences are KGHSH and LQKENI. CDR3 length: 13 residues. Trimming stripped 4 bases from V and 3 bases from J, with 6 bases between.

V and J are TRBV30 and TRBJ2-7, with TRBD2 matching over 11 bases. Germline CDR1 reads GTSNPN; CDR2 reads SVGIG (reference sequence). The CDR3 has 13 amino acids. V was pared by 7 bases and J by 6 bases, with 8 bases of the junction left unmatched. In DNA form, the CDR3 reads TGTGCCTTGTCCCCTAGCGGGAGGCTCGAGCAGTACTTC. As protein: CALSPSGRLEQYF.

In DNA form, the CDR3 reads TGTGCCAGCAGTGAGGGGGTACGCCTAGCCTACGAGCAGTACTTC. This gives the protein CASSEGVRLAYEQYF. The chain recombines TRBV28 with TRBJ2-7; perhaps TRBD1 as D (6 bases). Trimming left V 5 bases short and J 2 bases short, with 16 bases between. Germline V gene lookup returns CDR1 MDHEN and CDR2 SYDVKM. The CDR3 has 15 residues.

This clone appeared once. The CDR3 does not end in the conserved phenylalanine or tryptophan, so this is likely a read error. The J gene is TRBJ1-1, the V gene TRBV10-2; D gene ambiguous. Trimming stripped 5 bases from V and 10 bases from J, with 11 bases between. Germline V gives CDR1 WSHSY, CDR2 SAAADI. This CDR3 has 11 residues. The CDR3 nucleotides are TGCGCCAGCAGTACTCTCCGGGGAGCTTTCCTT. Protein: CASSTLRGAFL.

The chain employs TRBV5-1 and TRBJ2-7; 9 nucleotides line up with TRBD2. J lost 4 bases, V lost 4 bases, and 9 bases had no gene match. The germline gives CDR1 SGHRS, CDR2 YFSETQ. The CDR3 has 15 amino acids. CDR3 residues: CASSTGSGRLYEQYF. CDR3 sequence (DNA): TGCGCCAGCAGCACCGGTAGCGGGAGACTATACGAGCAGTACTTC.

This clone has a single count. The chain recombines TRBV30 with TRBJ1-5, with TRBD1 identical over 7 bases. This CDR3 comprises 15 residues. V was pared by 0 bases and J by 6 bases, with 8 bases of the junction left unmatched. The germline V gene encodes CDR1 GTSNPN and CDR2 SVGIG (reference sequence). CDR3 nucleotides: TGTGCCTGGAGTGTACCAGGGGGGTTTGGTCAGCCCCAGCATTTT. Protein sequence: CAWSVPGGFGQPQHF. Variable domain in full (rest from reference TRBV30 and TRBJ1-5): SQTIHQWPATLVQPVGSPLSLECTVEGTSNPNLYWYRQAAGRGLQLLFYSVGIGQISSEVPQNLSASRPQDRQFILSSKKLLLSDSGFYLCAWSVPGGFGQPQHFGDGTRLSIL.

The rearrangement uses TRBV30 and TRBJ1-5; D not resolved. Trimming left V 3 bases short and J 1 base short, with 19 bases between. This CDR3 has 17 amino acids. Germline CDR1 and CDR2: GTSNPN and SVGIG (reference sequence). The CDR3 here is CAWRPPRGYGSNQPQHF. In nucleotides, the CDR3 is TGTGCCTGGAGGCCCCCAAGAGGATACGGGAGCAATCAGCCCCAGCATTTT.

The V call is TRBV18, the J call TRBJ1-5; TRBD1 is a possible D gene (5 bases). The V and J ends lost 3 bases and 1 base respectively, with 7 bases between them. The CDR3 is 14 residues long. Germline CDR1 and CDR2: KGHSH and LQKENI. In DNA, the CDR3 is TGTGCCAGCTCACCGGGGGGAAGCAATCAGCCCCAGCATTTT. It is translated as CASSPGGSNQPQHF.

This clone was seen a handful of times. The rearrangement joins TRBV9 to TRBJ2-3, with D maybe TRBD2 (6 bases). The V end lost 4 bases, the J end lost 2 bases, and 14 bases lay between the germline ends. Germline lookup yields CDR1 SGDLS and CDR2 YYNGEE. The CDR3 totals 15 residues. DNA of the CDR3: TGTGCCAGCAGCACAAGATGGGGGGTCACAGATACGCAGTATTTT. It translates to CASSTRWGVTDTQYF.

The chain joins TRBV7-8 to TRBJ2-1, with D unclear. Trimming took off 5 bases at V and 9 bases at J, with 11 bases between the two ends. The CDR3 is 12 amino acids. The germline CDR1 and CDR2 sequences are SGHVS and FQNEAQ. Written as DNA, the CDR3 is TGTGCCAGCAGCCGGAGTAGCTCTGAGCAGTTCTTC. Translation: CASSRSSSEQFF.

The chain employs TRBV4-1 and TRBJ2-1, with 9 bases that match TRBD1. The length of the CDR3 is 14 residues. Germline values: CDR1 MGHRA, CDR2 YSYEKL. Unmatched junction bases numbered 3, after V lost 1 base and J lost 8 bases. The CDR3 DNA reads as TGCGCCAGCAGCCAAGCGACAGGGGGGGATGAGCAGTTCTTC. As protein: CASSQATGGDEQFF.